Included here is one TCR beta chain sequence, with context. Its antigen is not identified. The time point here: baseline pretreatment blood. As for treatment: 15 Gy SBRT to primary tumor, nephrectomy 4 weeks later. The tumor was a clear cell renal cell carcinoma. The sample comes from a study of radiation and T cells in renal cell carcinoma. Germline V lookup: CDR1 SGHNT, CDR2 YYREEE (reference sequence). The CDR3 sequence is 14 residues long. The V end was cut by 1 base, the J end by 4 bases, with 11 bases between. Notes on the study in general: Without pretreatment biopsies, baseline tumor clonotype presence was undetermined.

Sequenced by immunoSEQ multiplex PCR; TCRdb stores in-frame clones only, minus some. The sample has roughly 150,000 clones; about 87% are singletons. The sample was blood, taken from a patient whose treatment included radiotherapy and nephrectomy. The rearrangement joins TRBV5-4 to TRBJ1-1; unclear D gene. This sequence originates from a woman aged 70 to 79 with renal cell carcinoma. The CDR3 DNA reads as TGTGCCAGCAGCTTGCTGTCGGTGGGCACTGAAGCTTTCTTT. Translated: CASSLLSVGTEAFF.